Listed below are T cell receptor beta chains from one sample, sequenced in a study of shared clonotypes between healthy human individuals. Produced via immunoSEQ multiplex PCR; TCRdb's table is partial and in-frame only. This repertoire shows fewer than 650,000 clones, approximately 80% found once; its top ten account for over 10%. Sequenced material: PBMCs. These TCRs come from a woman in her forties in good health. Some clones in this sample may be carry-over from other donors' samples. Each CDR3 is given with its conserved first and last residue. The D gene is left open where the match is weak.

d_call: TRBD2; j_call: TRBJ2-1; v_call: TRBV7-3; cdr3_aa: CASSFSGRGNEQFF
d_call: TRBD1; j_call: TRBJ1-5; v_call: TRBV4-1; cdr3_aa: CASSQRQGNQPQHF
d_call: -; j_call: TRBJ2-3; v_call: TRBV7-3; cdr3_aa: CASSLTSRGTSSTDTQYF
d_call: TRBD2; j_call: TRBJ2-1; v_call: TRBV19; cdr3_aa: CASSLLGEGRNEQFF
d_call: -; j_call: TRBJ2-1; v_call: TRBV5-1; cdr3_aa: CASSPGDAYSYNEQFF
d_call: TRBD1; j_call: TRBJ2-1; v_call: TRBV7-3; cdr3_aa: CASSPGQARYNEQFF
d_call: -; j_call: TRBJ2-3; v_call: TRBV28; cdr3_aa: CASSHNSLGITDTQYF
d_call: -; j_call: TRBJ2-5; v_call: TRBV2; cdr3_aa: CASSEAEQETQYF
d_call: -; j_call: TRBJ2-3; v_call: TRBV5-4; cdr3_aa: CASSLRTDSSTDTQYF
d_call: TRBD2; j_call: TRBJ2-3; v_call: TRBV14; cdr3_aa: CASSQDNLAGAGDTQYF
d_call: TRBD2; j_call: TRBJ2-7; v_call: TRBV27; cdr3_aa: CASSLSLGGGRNPYEQYF
d_call: TRBD2; j_call: TRBJ2-7; v_call: TRBV7-9; cdr3_aa: CASSLGSGRYEQYF
d_call: -; j_call: TRBJ2-5; v_call: TRBV27; cdr3_aa: CASSPWGRETQYF
d_call: TRBD1; j_call: TRBJ1-1; v_call: TRBV6-5; cdr3_aa: CASRPDRALPEAFF
d_call: TRBD2; j_call: TRBJ2-3; v_call: TRBV9; cdr3_aa: CASSVGPSGNTDTQYF
d_call: -; j_call: TRBJ2-2; v_call: TRBV28; cdr3_aa: CASIGAPNTGELFF
d_call: TRBD2; j_call: TRBJ2-4; v_call: TRBV6-5; cdr3_aa: CASSFSGRGPKNIQYF
d_call: TRBD1; j_call: TRBJ2-3; v_call: TRBV5-8; cdr3_aa: CASSWTGILVQYF
d_call: TRBD2; j_call: TRBJ2-1; v_call: TRBV18; cdr3_aa: CASSRPGLAGRVEQFF
d_call: TRBD1; j_call: TRBJ2-4; v_call: TRBV5-4; cdr3_aa: CASSSGTGSQLAKNIQYF
d_call: -; j_call: TRBJ1-1; v_call: TRBV19; cdr3_aa: CASSGQLNTEAFF
d_call: TRBD2; j_call: TRBJ2-3; v_call: TRBV30; cdr3_aa: CAWSVRGFRTSGRIDTQYF
d_call: TRBD2; j_call: TRBJ2-3; v_call: TRBV9; cdr3_aa: CASSVEGTSGIDTQYF
d_call: -; j_call: TRBJ1-1; v_call: TRBV29-1; cdr3_aa: CSVVAVRAFF
d_call: -; j_call: TRBJ1-5; v_call: TRBV23-1; cdr3_aa: CASSHPPRGYKNQPQHF
d_call: -; j_call: TRBJ2-2; v_call: TRBV11-3; cdr3_aa: CASSLLTGNTGELFF
d_call: -; j_call: TRBJ1-1; v_call: TRBV28; cdr3_aa: CASSYPGDTEAFF
d_call: -; j_call: TRBJ2-3; v_call: TRBV5-4; cdr3_aa: CASSLGTATDTQYF
d_call: -; j_call: TRBJ2-5; v_call: TRBV28; cdr3_aa: CASNTVARRQETQYF
d_call: -; j_call: TRBJ2-7; v_call: TRBV5-1; cdr3_aa: CASSLGSGLTYEQYF
d_call: -; j_call: TRBJ2-5; v_call: TRBV6-6; cdr3_aa: CASRTTRLWGETQYF
d_call: -; j_call: TRBJ1-5; v_call: TRBV7-2; cdr3_aa: CASSPGGRNQPQHF
d_call: TRBD2; j_call: TRBJ2-1; v_call: TRBV27; cdr3_aa: CASSSLKELAGGRGEQFF
d_call: -; j_call: TRBJ2-7; v_call: TRBV11-2; cdr3_aa: CASSLGPGDGYEQYF
d_call: -; j_call: TRBJ2-5; v_call: TRBV30; cdr3_aa: CARSGGQETQYF
d_call: TRBD2; j_call: TRBJ2-7; v_call: TRBV4-1; cdr3_aa: CASSQPRRGGYEQYF